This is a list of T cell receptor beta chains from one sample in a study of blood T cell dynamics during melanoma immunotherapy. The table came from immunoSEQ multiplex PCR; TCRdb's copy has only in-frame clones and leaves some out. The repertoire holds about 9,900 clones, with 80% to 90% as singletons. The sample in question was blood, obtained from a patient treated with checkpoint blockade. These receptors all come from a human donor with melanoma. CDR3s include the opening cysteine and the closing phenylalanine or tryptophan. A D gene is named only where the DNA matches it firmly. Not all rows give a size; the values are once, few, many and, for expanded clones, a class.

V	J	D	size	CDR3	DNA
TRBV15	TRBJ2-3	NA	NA	CATSTGQSTDTQYF	TGTGCCACCAGCACGGGACAAAGCACAGATACGCAGTATTTT
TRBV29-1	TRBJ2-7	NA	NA	CSVEKAAGPREQYF	TGCAGCGTTGAGAAGGCGGCGGGGCCGAGGGAGCAGTACTTC
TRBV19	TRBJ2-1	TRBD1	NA	CASSRVDREGEQFF	TGTGCCAGTAGTAGAGTGGACAGGGAAGGCGAGCAGTTCTTC
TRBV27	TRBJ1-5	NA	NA	CASTSLADSNQPQHF	TGTGCCAGCACCTCATTAGCCGATAGCAATCAGCCCCAGCATTTT
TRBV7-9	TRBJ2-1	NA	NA	CASSWGQSTYNEQFF	TGTGCCAGCAGCTGGGGACAAAGTACCTACAATGAGCAGTTCTTC
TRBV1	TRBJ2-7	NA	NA	CTSSQDLYCLAEQYF	TGCACCAGCAGCCAAGATCTTTACTGTCTAGCGGAGCAGTACTTC
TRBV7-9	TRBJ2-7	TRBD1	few	CASSLGDSSYEQYF	TGTGCCAGCAGCTTAGGGGACAGCTCCTACGAGCAGTACTTC
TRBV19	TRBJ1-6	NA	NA	CASSIDHGDSPLHF	TGTGCCAGTAGTATAGATCACGGAGATTCACCCCTCCACTTT
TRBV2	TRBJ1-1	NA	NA	CASSEAGGGRYEAFF	TGTGCCAGCAGTGAAGCGGGGGGAGGGCGATATGAAGCTTTCTTT
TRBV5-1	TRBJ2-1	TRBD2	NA	CASSFGGAYNEQFF	TGCGCCAGCAGCTTCGGGGGGGCCTACAATGAGCAGTTCTTC